Shown below are 31 T cell receptor beta chains from a single sample sequenced in a study of control samples from healthy donors and cancer patients (TCRdb year 2020). Library generation was performed with the immunoSEQ multiplex PCR assay. TCRdb mirrors the immuneACCESS table, restricted to in-frame sequences. Some clones are absent from its copies; in checked studies, under half trace to an unresolved V gene, and the reason for the others is unknown. The sample data list about 110,000 clones, and 70% to 85% of these were observed just once. Together, the top ten hold approximately 7% of the sample. Sequenced: blood. The receptors derive from a man aged 18 to 29 in good health.

V and J are TRBV28 and TRBJ1-5; TRBD1 aligns across 9 bases. Germline CDR1 is MDHEN and CDR2 is SYDVKM. The CDR3 spans 15 residues. Losses at the gene ends were 4 bases for V and 7 bases for J; bases not matched to a gene: 8. The CDR3, as DNA: TGTGCCAGCAGTTCACCGGGACAGGGTTACCAGCCCCAGCATTTT. This gives the protein CASSSPGQGYQPQHF.

A remark on this clone: The sample contains more than one DNA sequence encoding this CDR3. V gene TRBV28 combines with J gene TRBJ2-7, with 7 bases aligning to TRBD1. The CDR3 is 13 residues long. The germline CDR1 and CDR2 sequences are MDHEN and SYDVKM. Unmatched junction bases numbered 7, after V lost 5 bases and J lost 6 bases. The CDR3 DNA sequence: TGTGCCAGCAGTAGAGGGACAGTCGGCGAGCAGTACGTC. Protein: CASSRGTVGEQYV.

V gene TRBV19 combines with J gene TRBJ1-2; TRBD1 aligns across 10 bases. This CDR3 is 16 amino acids long. V lost 2 bases to trimming and J lost 6 bases; unmatched junction nucleotides: 9. Germline CDR1 and CDR2: LNHDA and SQIVND (reference sequence). The chain's CDR3 is CASSIRVSGTGDGYTF. CDR3 bases: TGTGCCAGTAGTATAAGGGTATCCGGGACAGGGGATGGCTACACCTTC. Variable domain in full (rest from reference TRBV19 and TRBJ1-2): DGGITQSPKYLFRKEGQNVTLSCEQNLNHDAMYWYRQDPGQGLRLIYYSQIVNDFQKGDIAEGYSVSREKKESFPLTVTSAQKNPTAFYLCASSIRVSGTGDGYTFGSGTRLTVV.

The CDR3 coding sequence is TGTGCCAGCAGCTTATTCGAGGGCTTCCTCTACGAGCAGTACTTC. It encodes CASSLFEGFLYEQYF. The chain has TRBV7-2 and TRBJ2-7; possibly TRBD2 for D (5 bases). Between the trimmed V and J ends, which lost 2 bases and 3 bases, there was a span of 14 bases. The CDR3 loop spans 15 amino acids. Germline loops: CDR1 SGHTA, CDR2 FQGNSA.

The chain is built from TRBV28 and TRBJ1-2; possible D gene TRBD1, 6 bases. V lost 5 bases to trimming and J lost 6 bases, with 22 bases between them. There are 16 residues in the CDR3. Germline CDR1 and CDR2: MDHEN and SYDVKM. CDR3 amino acids: CASSPVGLDSYNGYTF. The CDR3 DNA follows: TGTGCCAGCAGTCCAGTCGGCTTGGACAGTTACAATGGCTACACCTTC.

The chain uses TRBV9 and TRBJ2-7; 8 nucleotides align to TRBD2. This CDR3 comprises 13 residues. With 3 bases clipped from V and 2 bases from J, the junction kept 1 base outside the gene matches. Germline CDR1 reads SGDLS; CDR2 reads YYNGEE. The CDR3 spells CASSARGAYEQYF. The CDR3 bases are TGTGCCAGCAGCGCGCGGGGGGCCTACGAGCAGTACTTC.

J is TRBJ1-1 and V is TRBV7-9; 8 bases agree with TRBD1. The germline CDR1 and CDR2 sequences are SEHNR and FQNEAQ (reference sequence). V lost 2 bases and J lost 4; bases outside the gene matches: 6. The CDR3 totals 15 residues. The CDR3 coding sequence is TGTGCCAGCAGCTTACTAGAGACAGGGGTCACTGAAGCTTTCTTT. Protein sequence: CASSLLETGVTEAFF.

The J gene is TRBJ2-5, the V gene TRBV13, with 7 positions matching TRBD1. Germline V gene lookup returns CDR1 PRHDT and CDR2 FYEKMQ (reference sequence). With V trimmed by 5 bases and J by 5 bases, 8 bases remained unmatched. CDR3 size: 14 residues. CDR3 in amino acids: CASSRRQGGETQYF. The CDR3 DNA reads TGTGCCAGCAGCCGAAGACAGGGCGGGGAGACCCAGTACTTC.

The V and J genes are TRBV3-1 (or the pseudogene TRBV3-2) and TRBJ2-4; tentative D call: TRBD1 (6 bases). The CDR3 has 13 amino acids. V lost 4 bases to trimming and J lost 8 bases, with 12 bases between them. Germline CDR1 reads LGHDT; CDR2 reads YNNKEL (reference sequence). The CDR3 DNA is TGTGCCAGCAGCCCGCCAGGGGACGACATTCAGTACTTC. This gives the protein CASSPPGDDIQYF.

This rearrangement joins TRBV3-1 (or the pseudogene TRBV3-2) to TRBJ2-3, with TRBD2 as a possible D gene (5 bases). CDR1 is LGHDT and CDR2 is YNNKEL in the germline V gene (reference sequence). The CDR3 has 17 residues. With 1 base removed from V and 1 base from J, the gap between germline ends came to 15 bases. CDR3 amino acids: CASSQGRGCRCTDTQYF. The CDR3, as DNA: TGTGCCAGCAGCCAAGGCCGAGGGTGTAGGTGCACAGATACGCAGTATTTT.

This CDR3 reads CASPYASRGEQYV. CDR3 nucleotide sequence: TGCGCCAGCCCATACGCGAGCAGGGGGGAGCAGTACGTC. This rearrangement joins TRBV23-1 to TRBJ2-7; 7 bases align to TRBD1. TRBV23-1 is annotated as an ORF whose role is uncertain. V lost 8 bases to trimming and J lost 7 bases; unmatched junction nucleotides: 11. This CDR3 has 13 residues.

This clone was recorded at least ten times. The chain carries TRBV2 and TRBJ2-5, with TRBD2 matching 13 bases. Per the germline V gene, CDR1 is SNHLY and CDR2 is FYNNEI. There are 18 residues in the CDR3. V was clipped by 5 bases and J by 9 bases; unmatched bases: 18. The CDR3 DNA reads as TGTGCCAGCAGTAGGGGCCCGGGGACTAGCGGGGTCCGGTCGGCCCAGTACTTC. It is translated as CASSRGPGTSGVRSAQYF.

The rearrangement links TRBV5-1 to TRBJ2-5; unclear D gene. Per germline, CDR1 SGHRS and CDR2 YFSETQ. This CDR3 comprises 15 residues. The V and J ends lost 1 base and 2 bases respectively, with 12 bases between them. The CDR3 DNA follows: TGCGCCAGCAGCTTGTTGGGCGGCTTTCAAGAGACCCAGTACTTC. Residues: CASSLLGGFQETQYF.

J is TRBJ1-4 and V is TRBV19; no clear D gene. Germline loops: CDR1 LNHDA, CDR2 SQIVND (reference sequence). The V end was cut by 3 bases, the J end by 4 bases, with 12 bases between. The CDR3 runs to 15 residues. CDR3 sequence: CASSISAKGNEKLFF. The CDR3 nucleotides read TGTGCCAGTAGTATCTCGGCGAAGGGTAATGAAAAACTGTTTTTT.

J is TRBJ2-3 and V is TRBV29-1; D gene uncertain. The germline V gene encodes CDR1 SQVTM and CDR2 ANQGSEA. V dropped 1 base and J dropped 0 bases, with 5 bases sitting between them. The CDR3 runs to 13 residues. The CDR3 loop is CSVEVSSTDTQYF. The CDR3 DNA reads TGCAGCGTTGAAGTTAGTAGCACAGATACGCAGTATTTT.

The chain links TRBV7-9 to TRBJ2-7; D assignment may be TRBD1 or TRBD2 (5 bases each). Looked up from germline, CDR1 is SEHNR and CDR2 is FQNEAQ (reference sequence). The CDR3 is 15 residues long. Trimming shortened V by 5 bases and J by 1 base, and 15 bases separated the two germline ends. The DNA for the CDR3 is TGTGCCAGCAGCCAAAGCGGACACGGATCCTACGAGCAGTACTTC. It specifies CASSQSGHGSYEQYF.

This clone was observed a handful of times. The V and J genes are TRBV7-9 and TRBJ2-7; 8 nucleotides align to TRBD1. The CDR3 has 12 amino acids. V lost 4 bases to trimming and J lost 5 bases; unmatched junction nucleotides: 1. CDR1 SEHNR and CDR2 FQNEAQ come from the germline V gene (reference sequence). The CDR3, as DNA: TGTGCCAGCAGCTCGACAGGGGACGAGCAGTACTTC. It codes for CASSSTGDEQYF.

This chain connects TRBV5-4 to TRBJ2-3, with TRBD2 identical over 10 bases. The CDR3 runs 17 residues. Germline CDR1 and CDR2: SGHNT and YYREEE (reference sequence). The V gene end was trimmed by 4 bases and the J gene end by 1 base; junction bases not matched to a gene: 9. CDR3 nucleotide sequence: TGTGCCAGCAGCCCCCTTAAGCGGGGGGGACGCACAGATACGCAGTATTTT. Encoded protein: CASSPLKRGGRTDTQYF.

V gene TRBV12-2 combines with J gene TRBJ1-4. TRBV12-2 counts as a pseudogene. The length of the CDR3 is 16 residues. The CDR3 nucleotides are TGTGCAAGTCGCTTAGCGGGGGAGAGATTGAATGAAAAACTGTTTTTT. Translation: CASRLAGERLNEKLFF.

This chain connects TRBV7-2 to TRBJ2-1; possible D gene TRBD2, 5 bases. The CDR3 has 14 amino acids. Trimming left V 5 bases short and J 4 bases short, with 12 bases between. The germline gives CDR1 SGHTA, CDR2 FQGNSA. CDR3 region: CASSEGLRYNEQFF. The DNA of the CDR3 is TGTGCCAGCAGCGAGGGATTGCGGTACAATGAGCAGTTCTTC. The full variable domain, completed using reference TRBV7-2 and TRBJ2-1, is GAGVSQSPSNKVTEKGKDVELRCDPISGHTALYWYRQSLGQGLEFLIYFQGNSAPDKSGLPSDRFSAERTGGSVSTLTIQRTQQEDSAVYLCASSEGLRYNEQFFGPGTRLTVL.

This clone was observed a handful of times. V is TRBV10-3 and J is TRBJ2-7; the match to TRBD1 covers 8 bases. Germline V gives CDR1 ENHRY, CDR2 SYGVKD. The CDR3 runs 15 residues. The V gene end was trimmed by 2 bases and the J gene end by 1 base; junction bases not matched to a gene: 4. CDR3 loop: CAISEPGQASYEQYF. Here the CDR3 DNA reads TGTGCCATCAGTGAGCCGGGACAGGCATCCTACGAGCAGTACTTC.

The V and J genes are TRBV7-9 and TRBJ2-6; possibly TRBD1 for D (6 bases). V was cut by 6 bases and J by 0 bases, with 12 bases left in between. The CDR3 runs to 16 residues. Germline CDR1 reads SEHNR; CDR2 reads FQNEAQ (reference sequence). The CDR3 bases are TGTGCCAGCAGTCGAACAGGGAACTCTGGGGCCAACGTCCTGACTTTC. Its translation is CASSRTGNSGANVLTF.

In its sample, this clone was seen once. The gene calls are TRBV24-1 and TRBJ2-1, with TRBD2 identical over 14 bases. This CDR3 is 16 amino acids long. V dropped 4 bases and J dropped 9; count of bases not matched to a gene: 7. Germline loops: CDR1 KGHDR, CDR2 SFDVKD. The chain's CDR3 is CATSDPTSGGASEQFF. The CDR3 nucleotides are TGTGCCACCAGTGACCCGACTAGCGGGGGGGCCAGTGAGCAGTTCTTC.

The CDR3 coding sequence is TGTGCCTGGAGAGACCCGGGATCAGATACGCAGTATTTT. Residues: CAWRDPGSDTQYF. This chain joins TRBV30 and TRBJ2-3; weak D call: TRBD2 (5 bases). The CDR3 loop spans 13 amino acids. Trimming removed 3 bases at V and 4 bases at J, with 11 bases between. Germline V CDR1 and CDR2: GTSNPN, SVGIG (reference sequence).

The V gene is TRBV4-3, the J gene TRBJ2-7; 8 bases align to TRBD2. The V gene's germline CDR1 is LGHNA and CDR2 YSLEER. The CDR3 is 17 amino acids. Trimming cost V 0 bases and J 7 bases; bases outside gene matches: 14. The CDR3 nucleotides are TGCGCCAGCAGCCAAGAGTCGGTTGGAGCGGGGGCAAGAGAGCAGTACTTC. It codes for CASSQESVGAGAREQYF.

The chain is built from TRBV6-1 and TRBJ2-7, with 9 bases lining up with TRBD1. After removal of 0 bases from V and 2 bases from J, the junction contained 2 bases not matched to a gene. The CDR3 runs 15 residues. Germline-derived CDR1 and CDR2 are MNHNS and SASEGT. The CDR3 DNA follows: TGTGCCAGCAGTGAAGCGGGACAGGGCACCTACGAGCAGTACTTC. This gives the protein CASSEAGQGTYEQYF.

The DNA of the CDR3 is TGTGCCAGCAGCACGCCGACAGGGCCTTCCACAGATACGCAGTATTTT. Protein: CASSTPTGPSTDTQYF. The V call is TRBV9, the J call TRBJ2-3; 7 nucleotides match TRBD1. The V and J ends lost 4 bases and 2 bases, in that order; junction bases with no gene match: 10. In germline, CDR1 is SGDLS, CDR2 YYNGEE. This CDR3 has 16 residues. The variable domain in full, completed from reference TRBV9 and TRBJ2-3, reads DSGVTQTPKHLITATGQRVTLRCSPRSGDLSVYWYQQSLDQGLQFLIQYYNGEERAKGNILERFSAQQFPDLHSELNLSSLELGDSALYFCASSTPTGPSTDTQYFGPGTRLTVL.

This clone occurred a few times. The chain recombines TRBV14 with TRBJ2-4, with a weak D call TRBD2 (6 bases). The V end lost 2 bases, the J end lost 4 bases, and 12 bases lay between the germline ends. In germline, CDR1 is SGHDN, CDR2 FVKESK. The CDR3 sequence is 15 residues long. The CDR3, as DNA: TGTGCCAGCAGCCAAAGCGGAGGGGCTAAAAACATTCAGTACTTC. The encoded protein is CASSQSGGAKNIQYF.

This clone was seen a few times. The chain has TRBV2 and TRBJ2-7; the D is unclear. Germline V gives CDR1 SNHLY, CDR2 FYNNEI. The V and J ends lost 6 bases and 2 bases respectively, with 14 bases between them. The CDR3 loop spans 14 amino acids. CDR3 bases: TGTGCCAGCAGGGCCCTCTATAGGGCCTACGAGCAGTACTTC. It encodes CASRALYRAYEQYF.

V usage is TRBV11-2 and J usage is TRBJ2-1; TRBD2 is a possible D gene (5 bases). This CDR3 has 14 residues. Trimming shortened V by 5 bases and J by 4 bases, and 12 bases separated the two germline ends. Germline CDR1 and CDR2: SGHAT and FQNNGV. For the CDR3, the DNA is TGTGCCAGCAGCAATTCCGGGGTATACAATGAGCAGTTCTTC. It is translated as CASSNSGVYNEQFF.

The V call is TRBV3-1 (or the pseudogene TRBV3-2), the J call TRBJ2-7; 9 bases are a match to TRBD1. The CDR3 spans 18 residues. Trimming at V came to 1 base and at J to 0 bases, leaving 10 bases not matched to a gene. Germline V gene lookup returns CDR1 LGHDT and CDR2 YNNKEL (reference sequence). The CDR3 DNA reads TGTGCCAGCAGCCAAGGAGGCGAAACGGACAGGGGCTCCTACGAGCAGTACTTC. Protein product: CASSQGGETDRGSYEQYF.